This T cell receptor beta chain is drawn from a study of blood T cell repertoires in COVID-19. Study-level information: There were acute and convalescent COVID-19 samples, and they came from the United States, Italy and Spain. From T cells, B-cell-depleted T cells, or PBMCs came the material, which was cDNA or gDNA.

The trim removed 5 bases at V and 0 bases at J, leaving 1 base unmatched. The germline V gene has CDR1 SGHNT and CDR2 YENEEA. The CDR3 length is 14 residues. Authors' data handling: From reference gene primer amplification, estimates of nucleated cell counts were derived. Some clones are missing from TCRdb's copy, which holds only in-frame ones; the method was immunoSEQ multiplex PCR. The V and J calls and clone size were taken over from that table, and D and trimming were inferred from the DNA. The sample lists about 150,000 clones, approximately 88% occurring once. The chain recombines TRBV11-3 with TRBJ1-3, with 7 bases fitting TRBD1. This TCR was sampled from a human donor in a cohort sampled during active COVID-19. Sequencing input: peripheral blood. CDR3 in DNA: TGTGCCAGCAGCCCAGGGGGCTCTGGAAACACCATATATTTT. It is translated as CASSPGGSGNTIYF.